This T cell receptor (beta chain) was sequenced during a study of regulatory T cells in long-lasting Graves disease. Time point in this sample: newly diagnosed GD, antithyroid drugs for less than 3 months. Making the TCR library involved RNA that had been extracted from PBMCs. With iRepertoire HTBI primers and Arm-PCR of CDR3 regions, TCR beta libraries were built. In the original analysis: Across the samples, identification revealed 60 to 75 TRBV and more than 11 TRBJ segments. Each CDR3 protein is one row after TCRdb ran MiXCR on the multiplex PCR reads. The V and J calls reflect TCRdb's pipeline rather than the authors' work. Found here are hundreds of thousands of distinct CDR3 sequences, over 15% of them singletons; the top ten hold 25% to 30%. Worth noting for this clonotype: Just one base apart from a much larger clone, this may be a read error.

J was trimmed by 4 bases and V by 4 bases; bases with no gene match: 5. The CDR3 extends over 14 amino acids. CDR1 is SGHNT and CDR2 is YENEEA in the germline V gene. This sample also appeared in a second study, on T cells in Graves' hyperthyroidism and ophthalmopathy. That work adds: Uncontrolled infection, other autoimmune disease, pregnancy and lactation each barred patients from inclusion. HTBI primers were used for first-round RT-PCR of the TCR CDR3. Ophthalmopathy and stable hyperthyroidism were separated by a 13 V-J model.

Sample: peripheral blood mononuclear cells (PBMCs), taken at new diagnosis, from a patient treated with antithyroid drugs. This chain uses TRBV11-3 with TRBJ1-1; 8 bases align to TRBD1. This sequence originates from a man aged 40-50 years with Graves disease. CDR3 in amino acids: CASSSTGDSTEAFF. CDR3 bases: TGTGCCAGCAGCTCGACAGGGGATTCCACTGAAGCTTTCTTT. Together with reference TRBV11-3 and TRBJ1-1, the CDR3 gives the full variable domain: EAGVVQSPRYKIIEKKQPVAFWCNPISGHNTLYWYLQNLGQGPELLIRYENEEAVDDSQLPKDRFSAERLKGVDSTLKIQPAELGDSAVYLCASSSTGDSTEAFFGQGTRLTVV.